One and the same sample provided the 16 T cell receptor beta chains below, sequenced in a study of somatic mutations in cytotoxic T cells in rheumatoid arthritis. Profiled with immunoSEQ multiplex PCR; TCRdb holds only in-frame clones, not every one. The repertoire holds roughly 20,000 clones, 60% to 85% seen once, with about 28% in the top ten. The sample was CD8+ T cells sorted from blood. The receptors shown here come from an adult with rheumatoid arthritis.

The chain carries TRBV4-2 and TRBJ2-2, with TRBD2 identical over 7 bases. The V gene end was trimmed by 4 bases and the J gene end by 4 bases; junction bases not matched to a gene: 6. CDR3 length: 15 residues. Germline lookup yields CDR1 LGHNA and CDR2 YNFKEQ. In DNA, the CDR3 is TGTGCCAGCAGCCGAGGGACTACGGGCACCGGGGAGCTGTTTTTT. It yields the protein CASSRGTTGTGELFF.

The chain uses TRBV13 and TRBJ2-1; 7 positions match TRBD1. The CDR3 length is 15 residues. Per germline, CDR1 PRHDT and CDR2 FYEKMQ (reference sequence). Trimming took 5 bases from V and 2 from J; bases not matched to a gene: 6. CDR3 nucleotides: TGTGCCAGCAGCCATACAGGGGAAACCTACAATGAGCAGTTCTTC. The encoded protein is CASSHTGETYNEQFF.

The genes are TRBV7-9 and TRBJ2-3; unclear D gene. The germline gives CDR1 SEHNR, CDR2 FQNEAQ (reference sequence). V lost 1 base, J lost 2 bases, and 10 bases lay in between. CDR3 length: 15 amino acids. The CDR3 is CASSLVDKATDTQYF. The CDR3 coding sequence is TGTGCCAGCAGCTTAGTAGACAAGGCCACAGATACGCAGTATTTT.

The chain has TRBV19 and TRBJ1-2; TRBD1 agrees at 10 bases. The CDR3 loop spans 15 amino acids. The V segment lost 5 bases and the J segment 3 bases; nucleotides outside the gene matches: 6. Germline V gives CDR1 LNHDA, CDR2 SQIVND (reference sequence). The CDR3 region has the DNA TGTGCCAGTAGTGTCACGGGACAGGGGTACTATGGCTACACCTTC. Residues: CASSVTGQGYYGYTF. Looking up the rest from reference TRBV19 and TRBJ1-2 gives the full variable domain: DGGITQSPKYLFRKEGQNVTLSCEQNLNHDAMYWYRQDPGQGLRLIYYSQIVNDFQKGDIAEGYSVSREKKESFPLTVTSAQKNPTAFYLCASSVTGQGYYGYTFGSGTRLTVV.

CDR3 residues: CASSPIRGDTEAFF. Written as DNA, the CDR3 is TGCGCCAGCAGCCCAATCAGGGGAGACACTGAAGCTTTCTTT. This chain joins TRBV4-1 and TRBJ1-1; D possibly corresponds to TRBD1 (6 bases). Trimming cost V 4 bases and J 3 bases, with 12 bases left between them. This CDR3 has 14 amino acids. CDR1 MGHRA and CDR2 YSYEKL come from the germline V gene.

The V and J genes are TRBV19 and TRBJ1-1; tentative D call: TRBD1 (5 bases). The CDR3 spans 15 residues. CDR1 is LNHDA, CDR2 SQIVND, per germline (reference sequence). Trimming took 0 bases from V and 6 from J, leaving 14 bases between them. The chain's CDR3 is CASSIDGGDGAEAFF. In nucleotides, the CDR3 is TGTGCCAGTAGTATAGACGGGGGGGACGGCGCTGAAGCTTTCTTT. Full variable domain (outside the CDR3, taken from reference TRBV19 and TRBJ1-1): DGGITQSPKYLFRKEGQNVTLSCEQNLNHDAMYWYRQDPGQGLRLIYYSQIVNDFQKGDIAEGYSVSREKKESFPLTVTSAQKNPTAFYLCASSIDGGDGAEAFFGQGTRLTVV.

The rearrangement uses TRBV19 and TRBJ1-1; 7 bases are a match to TRBD1. CDR3 length: 13 residues. V gave up 4 bases and J gave up 4 bases; unmatched junction bases: 3. The germline V gene encodes CDR1 LNHDA and CDR2 SQIVND (reference sequence). CDR3 DNA sequence: TGTGCCAGTAGTAAGACAGGGTCCACTGAAGCTTTCTTT. It yields the protein CASSKTGSTEAFF.

The gene calls are TRBV5-1 and TRBJ1-1; possible D gene TRBD1, 6 bases. Trimming shortened V by 1 base and J by 5 bases, and 9 bases separated the two germline ends. CDR1 and CDR2 from the germline V gene are SGHRS and YFSETQ. The CDR3 spans 13 residues. The CDR3 protein is CASSLRGRTEAFF. Written as DNA, the CDR3 is TGCGCCAGCAGCTTGAGGGGGAGGACTGAAGCTTTCTTT.

The chain joins TRBV27 to TRBJ1-2; D ambiguous. CDR1 MNHEY and CDR2 SMNVEV come from the germline V gene (reference sequence). This CDR3 contains 12 residues. Trimming shortened V by 6 bases and J by 0 bases, and 5 bases separated the two germline ends. DNA of the CDR3: TGTGCCAGCAGCGCGGCTAACTATGGCTACACCTTC. Translated, it gives CASSAANYGYTF.

The gene calls are TRBV15 and TRBJ1-2; D unresolved. The length of the CDR3 is 12 residues. With 5 bases removed from V and 7 bases from J, the gap between germline ends came to 11 bases. CDR1 LNHNV and CDR2 YYDKDF come from the germline V gene (reference sequence). CDR3 DNA: TGTGCCACCAGCGACGGCAGAACTGGCTACACCTTC. This sequence encodes CATSDGRTGYTF.

The chain employs TRBV7-1 and TRBJ2-3; TRBD2 aligns across 15 bases. TRBV7-1 belongs to the ORF category, with a function that is uncertain. V gave up 1 base and J gave up 0 bases; unmatched junction bases: 20. The CDR3 totals 24 residues. CDR3 residues: CASSSEVGVVGLAGGGPSTDTQYF. In nucleotides, the CDR3 is TGTGCCAGCAGCTCAGAGGTGGGGGTTGTCGGACTAGCGGGAGGGGGGCCTAGCACAGATACGCAGTATTTT.

CDR3 in amino acids: CAISGPGHQSPQHF. In nucleotides, the CDR3 is TGTGCCATCAGTGGTCCGGGCCACCAGTCGCCCCAGCATTTT. The rearrangement links TRBV10-3 to TRBJ1-5; D remains unclear. This CDR3 is 14 amino acids long. Trimming shortened V by 4 bases and J by 9 bases, and 16 bases separated the two germline ends. The V gene's germline CDR1 is ENHRY and CDR2 SYGVKD.

Concerning this clone: An end of the junction differs from the germline gene, which may be a read error. V and J are TRBV14 and TRBJ2-1; a weak D match, TRBD2 (6 bases). The CDR3 sequence is 16 residues long. Looked up from germline, CDR1 is SGHDN and CDR2 is FVKESK. DNA for the CDR3: TGTGCCAGCAGCCAAGTACCGGGGGTCTCCCACAATGAGCAGTTCTTC. This sequence encodes CASSQVPGVSHNEQFF.

The chain recombines TRBV6-4 with TRBJ2-1, with TRBD2 identical over 12 bases. V was pared by 0 bases and J by 6 bases, with 0 bases of the junction left unmatched. Germline values: CDR1 MRHNA, CDR2 SNTAGT. The CDR3 contains 15 residues. CDR3 residues: CASSDSTSGSNEQFF. CDR3 sequence (DNA): TGTGCCAGCAGTGACTCGACTAGCGGGAGCAATGAGCAGTTCTTC.

The DNA of the CDR3 is TGTGCCAGCAGTACTAGCGGAACTTACAATGAGCAGTTCTTC. It yields the protein CASSTSGTYNEQFF. This chain links TRBV27 with TRBJ2-1, with 8 bases fitting TRBD2. The germline CDR1 and CDR2 sequences are MNHEY and SMNVEV (reference sequence). V was clipped by 5 bases and J by 4 bases; unmatched bases: 4. The CDR3 contains 14 residues.

This chain connects TRBV30 to TRBJ2-7, with no clear D. V lost 0 bases and J lost 4, with 7 bases in between. CDR3 length: 12 residues. Germline CDR1 reads GTSNPN; CDR2 reads SVGIG (reference sequence). The CDR3 reads CAWSVEQYEQYF. CDR3 sequence (DNA): TGTGCCTGGAGTGTCGAGCAATACGAGCAGTACTTC.